This TCR beta chain appears in the sequencing data of a study of technical replicates of blood from several donors. Profiling relied on immunoSEQ multiplex PCR, and the TCRdb table lists in-frame clones only, not all of them. The table shows 50,000 to 70,000 clones, with around nine tenths occurring only once. Germline assignment: CDR1 SGDLS and CDR2 YYNGEE. V was clipped by 3 bases and J by 8 bases, with 21 bases between them. The CDR3 has 16 residues. Sequenced material: PBMCs. The rearrangement joins TRBV9 to TRBJ1-3; D perhaps matches TRBD1 (6 bases). This TCR was sampled from a human donor in good health. Some clones in this sample may be carry-over from other donors' samples. CDR3 sequence reads: CASSAEINRVGDTIYF. The CDR3 DNA reads as TGTGCCAGCAGCGCGGAAATCAACAGGGTAGGGGACACCATATATTTT.